The 3 T cell receptor beta chains below come from one sample, sequenced in a study of monozygotic twins with inflammatory bowel disease. TCRdb processed the 5' RACE reads again and assigns one entry to each CDR3 protein, with no DNA. Reported are 110,000 or so distinct CDR3 sequences; the ten largest clones contain roughly 12%. Material for sequencing was blood. The receptor set was obtained from a human donor with ulcerative colitis or Crohn's disease, or a healthy co-twin of an affected twin (not recorded which).

The rearrangement uses TRBV30 and TRBJ2-6. The CDR3 covers 13 residues. Germline V gene sequence: CDR1 GTSNPN, CDR2 SVGIG (reference sequence). The CDR3 loop reads CAWIISGANVLTF.

V and J are TRBV20-1 and TRBJ2-1; TCRdb gives TRBD1 as the D gene, but with no DNA this cannot be confirmed. The CDR3 has 14 residues. Germline CDR1 and CDR2: DFQATT and SNEGSKA (reference sequence). This CDR3 reads CSARDYRTGNEQFF.

The gene calls are TRBV10-3 and TRBJ1-5. Per the germline V gene, CDR1 is ENHRY and CDR2 is SYGVKD. The CDR3 loop spans 12 amino acids. The CDR3 region is CAISEGSQPQHF.